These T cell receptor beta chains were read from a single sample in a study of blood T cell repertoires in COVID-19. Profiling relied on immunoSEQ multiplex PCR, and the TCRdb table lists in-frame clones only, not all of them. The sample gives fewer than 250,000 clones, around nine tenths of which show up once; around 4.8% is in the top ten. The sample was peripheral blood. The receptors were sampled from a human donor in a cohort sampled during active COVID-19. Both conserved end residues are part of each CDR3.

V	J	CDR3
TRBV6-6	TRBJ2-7	CASRSTLGGPYEQYF
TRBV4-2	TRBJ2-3	CASSQDKVGTPYF
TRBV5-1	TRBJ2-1	CASSLLGENNEQFF
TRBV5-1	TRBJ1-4	CASRPGFEGEKLFF
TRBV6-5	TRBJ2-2	CASTGLNTGELFF
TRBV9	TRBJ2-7	CASSVEGGQSYEQYF
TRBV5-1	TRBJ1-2	CASSLGTGPIVGYTF
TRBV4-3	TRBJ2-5	CASSQSLGLTQETQYF
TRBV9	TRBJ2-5	CASSGWDSEETQYF
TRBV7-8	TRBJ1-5	CASSLGGEQPQHF
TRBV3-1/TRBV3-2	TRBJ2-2	CASSQDIRVEGTGELFF
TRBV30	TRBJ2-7	CAWRRASGIWASYEQYF
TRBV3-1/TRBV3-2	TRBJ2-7	CASSRGTAYEQYF
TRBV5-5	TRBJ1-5	CASSLGDRYQPQHF
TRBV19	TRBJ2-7	CASSPSGLAGILYEQYF
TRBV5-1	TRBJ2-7	CASSLGLAGISYF
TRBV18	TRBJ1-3	CASSPSAVSGNTIYF
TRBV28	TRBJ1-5	CASSFLGQGAYQPQHF
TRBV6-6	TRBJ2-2	CASSAGLADTGELFF
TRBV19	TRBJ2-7	CASSISETGRYEQYF
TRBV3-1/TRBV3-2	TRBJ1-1	CASSQGAGAEAFF
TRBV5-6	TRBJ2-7	CASSLKGDSLRVEQYF
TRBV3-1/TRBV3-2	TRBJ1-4	CASSQLGGGGKLFF
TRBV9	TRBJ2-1	CASSVAGGSYNEQFF
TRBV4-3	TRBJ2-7	CASSQDYASGPTF
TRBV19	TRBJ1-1	CASSIAGTPEAFF
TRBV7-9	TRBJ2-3	CASSQRLPSTDTQYF
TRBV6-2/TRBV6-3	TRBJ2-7	CASSYRYYEQYF
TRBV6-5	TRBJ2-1	CASSPSGRTQDEQFF
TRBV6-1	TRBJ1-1	CASSEALGRGKGAFF
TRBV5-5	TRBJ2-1	CASSHTGYDEQFF
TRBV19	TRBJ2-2	CASSIENRETGELFF
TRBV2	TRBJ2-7	CASSFDRGLEQYF
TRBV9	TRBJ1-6	CASSVGPENSPLHF
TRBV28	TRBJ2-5	CASSNDRGRAYGTQYF
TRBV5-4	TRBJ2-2	CASSLVRGLGPGELFF
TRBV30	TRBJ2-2	CAWTRLADTGELFF
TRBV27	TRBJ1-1	CASSPQDRAVGEAFF
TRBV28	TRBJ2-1	CASSLWRRTGWVEQFF
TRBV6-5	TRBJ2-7	CASSDSTYEQYF
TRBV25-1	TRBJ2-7	CASSRGAGRYEQYF
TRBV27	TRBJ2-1	CASSLYNEQFF
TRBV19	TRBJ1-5	CASSIYRGQGINQPQHF
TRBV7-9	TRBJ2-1	CAALDYQYNEQFF
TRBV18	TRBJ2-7	CASSPYGAQLEQYF
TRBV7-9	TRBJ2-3	CASSLNRGATDTQYF
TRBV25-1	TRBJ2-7	CASSDPDRGVPYEQYF
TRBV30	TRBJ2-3	CAWSVTASGADTQYF
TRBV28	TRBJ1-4	CASSHFIAGQEKLFF
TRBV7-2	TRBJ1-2	CASGAGTYGYTF
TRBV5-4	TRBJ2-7	CASSQGQPPNEQYF
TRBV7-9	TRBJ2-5	CAATGQGTQETQYF